This T cell receptor (beta chain) derives from a study of cytomegalovirus exposure and HLA in healthy donors. Both 60 Vbeta primers and 13 Jbeta primers went into the PCR. Measured with immunoSEQ multiplex PCR; TCRdb has only the in-frame clones, and not every one. The sample records more than 150,000 clones, over 70% being singletons. CDR1 and CDR2 from the germline V gene are SGHRS and YFSETQ. The CDR3 extends over 15 amino acids. V gave up 1 base and J gave up 4 bases; unmatched junction bases: 2. The chain is built from TRBV5-1 and TRBJ2-5; 12 bases are a match to TRBD2. The source material was PBMCs. The receptor was isolated from a man aged 45-60 years in good health and CMV-seronegative. In DNA form, the CDR3 reads TGCGCCAGCAGCTTGTCTAGCGGGGGGGGAGAGACCCAGTACTTC. This gives the protein CASSLSSGGGETQYF.